These 20 T cell receptor beta chains share one sample of origin, sequenced in a study of shared T cell receptors in the human thymus. The table came from immunoSEQ multiplex PCR; TCRdb's copy has only in-frame clones and leaves some out. The sample shows some 700,000 clones, 70% to 90% of them seen only once. These same records also appear under a second study, on human thymus T cells.

Sequencing was done on a sample of thymocytes. The receptors come from a boy less than two years old with a congenital heart defect.

CDR3 sequence reads: CASSLWEGGSLPYEQYF. The CDR3 DNA sequence: TGTGCCAGCAGTTTATGGGAAGGCGGGAGCCTCCCCTACGAGCAGTACTTC. The chain uses TRBV28 and TRBJ2-7; 7 bases line up with TRBD2. Germline V lookup: CDR1 MDHEN, CDR2 SYDVKM. The CDR3 consists of 17 residues. The ends lost 0 bases at V and 2 bases at J; junction bases unmatched: 10. Full variable domain (missing parts from reference TRBV28 and TRBJ2-7): DVKVTQSSRYLVKRTGEKVFLECVQDMDHENMFWYRQDPGLGLRLIYFSYDVKMKEKGDIPEGYSVSREKKERFSLILESASTNQTSMYLCASSLWEGGSLPYEQYFGPGTRLTVT.

V gene TRBV27 combines with J gene TRBJ2-1, with 14 bases identical to TRBD2. The CDR3 runs 16 residues. J gave up 10 bases and V 5 bases, and 10 bases lay outside the gene matches. Germline values: CDR1 MNHEY, CDR2 SMNVEV (reference sequence). The chain's CDR3 is CASSQRGTSGGGEQFF. CDR3 DNA: TGTGCCAGCAGTCAACGCGGGACTAGCGGGGGTGGGGAGCAGTTCTTC.

V is TRBV11-2 and J is TRBJ2-3, with TRBD2 matching over 15 bases. The V gene end was trimmed by 6 bases and the J gene end by 0 bases; junction bases not matched to a gene: 4. Germline V gives CDR1 SGHAT, CDR2 FQNNGV. This CDR3 comprises 17 residues. CDR3 sequence (DNA): TGTGCCAGCAGGGGACTAGCGGGAGGTCCTAGCACAGATACGCAGTATTTT. As protein: CASRGLAGGPSTDTQYF.

The genes are TRBV15 and TRBJ2-1, with TRBD1 as a possible D gene (5 bases). The V and J ends lost 3 bases and 10 bases respectively, with 13 bases between them. The V gene's germline CDR1 is LNHNV and CDR2 YYDKDF (reference sequence). This CDR3 has 13 amino acids. CDR3 in amino acids: CATSRLQGEEQFF. The CDR3 nucleotides read TGTGCCACCAGCAGGCTCCAGGGTGAGGAGCAGTTCTTC.

This chain joins TRBV29-1 and TRBJ2-1; 10 positions match TRBD1. The CDR3 is 18 amino acids. After removal of 7 bases from V and 6 bases from J, the junction contained 21 bases not matched to a gene. Germline V gene data show CDR1 as SQVTM and CDR2 as ANQGSEA. CDR3 in DNA: TGCAGCGCCTACGAACCCACCGGGGGGACAGGGGTGGGCAATGAGCAGTTCTTC. It encodes CSAYEPTGGTGVGNEQFF.

The chain combines TRBV4-1 with TRBJ2-7; tentative D call: TRBD2 (6 bases). The CDR3 is 15 amino acids. Trimming took 1 base from V and 3 from J, leaving 13 bases between them. Germline V gene data show CDR1 as MGHRA and CDR2 as YSYEKL. The CDR3 DNA follows: TGCGCCAGCAGCCAAGGGGGCGGGACCTTCTACGAGCAGTACTTC. Its translation is CASSQGGGTFYEQYF.

The chain has TRBV7-2 and TRBJ2-1; the match to TRBD2 covers 10 bases. The CDR3 has 17 residues. V shed 4 bases, J shed 4 bases, and the junction held 10 bases outside the gene matches. Germline lookup yields CDR1 SGHTA and CDR2 FQGNSA. CDR3 nucleotide sequence: TGTGCCAGCAGCTCGGGACTAGCGTCGATCCCATACAATGAGCAGTTCTTC. Translating it yields CASSSGLASIPYNEQFF.

The chain has TRBV2 and TRBJ2-1, with TRBD2 matching 14 bases. The germline CDR1 and CDR2 sequences are SNHLY and FYNNEI. V trimming: 6 bases; J trimming: 4 bases; junction bases outside the gene matches: 11. CDR3 length: 18 residues. Here the CDR3 reads CASRPGLAGVYRYNEQFF. CDR3 nucleotides: TGTGCCAGCAGGCCGGGACTAGCGGGAGTGTACAGGTACAATGAGCAGTTCTTC.

This chain connects TRBV5-6 to TRBJ2-7; 7 bases align to TRBD1. The CDR3 is 14 amino acids. In germline, CDR1 is SGHDT, CDR2 YYEEEE. The ends lost 6 bases at V and 5 bases at J; junction bases unmatched: 11. The CDR3 loop reads CASTPPTGFHEQYF. CDR3 nucleotide sequence: TGTGCCAGCACTCCGCCGACAGGGTTCCACGAGCAGTACTTC.

This sequence joins TRBV5-6 and TRBJ2-1; 7 bases map to TRBD2. Germline trimming cut 0 bases from V and 10 bases from J; bases unmatched to any gene: 4. This CDR3 has 13 amino acids. Germline V CDR1 and CDR2: SGHDT, YYEEEE. The DNA for the CDR3 is TGTGCCAGCAGCTTGGTCAGGCGGGGGGAGCAGTTCTTC. Its protein is CASSLVRRGEQFF.

This rearrangement joins TRBV15 to TRBJ2-3; 8 bases align to TRBD2. J gave up 4 bases and V 1 base, and 16 bases lay outside the gene matches. Germline CDR1 LNHNV, CDR2 YYDKDF (reference sequence). The CDR3 is made up of 19 amino acids. The CDR3 here is CATSRGPPWGAGGADTQYF. DNA for the CDR3: TGTGCCACCAGCAGAGGCCCCCCGTGGGGGGCGGGAGGTGCAGATACGCAGTATTTT.

The chain recombines TRBV21-1 with TRBJ2-3; the table names TRBD2, a call not compared with the DNA. TRBV21-1 is listed as a pseudogene. This CDR3 spans 20 amino acids. CDR3 sequence reads: CASSKARLVIPRPHGDTQYF. The CDR3 nucleotides read TGTGCCAGCAGCAAAGCCAGACTAGTAATCCCTCGACCTCATGGAGATACGCAGTATTTT.

This chain joins TRBV6-1 and TRBJ2-5, with D unclear. From germline, CDR1 is MNHNS and CDR2 SASEGT. The CDR3 has 18 amino acids. Deletions cut 0 bases from V and 4 bases from J, with 21 bases between. The CDR3 DNA reads TGTGCCAGCAGTGAAGCCCACCGCGATCCGATATCTTCAGAGACCCAGTACTTC. Its protein product is CASSEAHRDPISSETQYF.

This chain links TRBV7-2 with TRBJ2-6; D is uncertain. The V gene's germline CDR1 is SGHTA and CDR2 FQGNSA. Trimming took off 4 bases at V and 0 bases at J, with 13 bases between the two ends. The CDR3 is 17 amino acids. In DNA form, the CDR3 reads TGTGCCAGCAGCTGGCGAGACTCGCTCTCTGGGGCCAACGTCCTGACTTTC. Its translation: CASSWRDSLSGANVLTF.

The chain has TRBV2 and TRBJ2-7; tentative D call: TRBD2 (6 bases). CDR1 SNHLY and CDR2 FYNNEI come from the germline V gene. The V and J ends lost 4 bases and 3 bases respectively, with 10 bases between them. This CDR3 is 13 amino acids long. The CDR3 nucleotides read TGTGCCAGCAGTGGACTAGACTACTACGAGCAGTACTTC. Protein sequence: CASSGLDYYEQYF.

The chain has TRBV27 and TRBJ2-7; D is perhaps TRBD1 (7 bases). V was cut by 10 bases and J by 6 bases, with 13 bases left in between. The CDR3 length is 11 residues. Germline lookup yields CDR1 MNHEY and CDR2 SMNVEV (reference sequence). The DNA for the CDR3 is TGTGCCACAGCAGGGGGGTTCGAGCAGTACTTC. Translated, it gives CATAGGFEQYF.

The chain has TRBV6-5 and TRBJ2-5, with 9 bases aligning to TRBD1. With 6 bases clipped from V and 5 bases from J, the junction kept 4 bases outside the gene matches. The CDR3 contains 13 residues. The V gene's germline CDR1 is MNHEY and CDR2 SVGAGI. In DNA, the CDR3 is TGTGCCAGCAGACTCGGACAGGGGGAGACCCAGTACTTC. Translation: CASRLGQGETQYF.

The chain combines TRBV7-2 with TRBJ2-5, with D perhaps TRBD2 (6 bases). This CDR3 region has 14 residues. V lost 0 bases and J 5 bases, leaving 10 bases between the germline ends. Germline CDR1 SGHTA, CDR2 FQGNSA. CDR3 protein: CASSLAPAGETQYF. The DNA of the CDR3 is TGTGCCAGCAGCTTAGCCCCTGCGGGGGAGACCCAGTACTTC.

V is TRBV19 and J is TRBJ1-4, with unresolved D. This CDR3 spans 15 amino acids. V lost 5 bases and J 0 bases, leaving 10 bases between the germline ends. From germline, CDR1 is LNHDA and CDR2 SQIVND (reference sequence). Written as DNA, the CDR3 is TGTGCCAGTAGTCCGTCAGGTCCAACTAATGAAAAACTGTTTTTT. Translating gives CASSPSGPTNEKLFF.

This clone turned up a few times. This chain links TRBV2 with TRBJ1-2; 9 bases align to TRBD1. CDR3 size: 13 residues. The V and J ends lost 9 bases and 4 bases, in that order; junction bases with no gene match: 6. Germline V gene data show CDR1 as SNHLY and CDR2 as FYNNEI. In DNA form, the CDR3 reads TGTGCCAGGTACAGGGGGCCGATCTATGGCTACACCTTC. Translated, it gives CARYRGPIYGYTF.